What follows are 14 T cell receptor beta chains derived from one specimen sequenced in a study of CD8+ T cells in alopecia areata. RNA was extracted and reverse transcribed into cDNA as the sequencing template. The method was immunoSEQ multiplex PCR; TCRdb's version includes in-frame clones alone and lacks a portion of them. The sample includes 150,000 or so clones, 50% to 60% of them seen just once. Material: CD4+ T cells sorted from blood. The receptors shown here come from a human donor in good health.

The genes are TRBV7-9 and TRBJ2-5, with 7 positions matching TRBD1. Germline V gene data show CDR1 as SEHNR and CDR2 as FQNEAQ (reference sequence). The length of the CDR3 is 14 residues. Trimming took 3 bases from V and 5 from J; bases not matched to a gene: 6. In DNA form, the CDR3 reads TGTGCCAGCAGCTTCAGGGGGTCGTGGGAGACCCAGTACTTC. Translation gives CASSFRGSWETQYF. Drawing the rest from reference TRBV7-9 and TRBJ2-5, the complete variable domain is DTGVSQNPRHKITKRGQNVTFRCDPISEHNRLYWYRQTLGQGPEFLTYFQNEAQLEKSRLLSDRFSAERPKGSFSTLEIQRTEQGDSAMYLCASSFRGSWETQYFGPGTRLLVL.

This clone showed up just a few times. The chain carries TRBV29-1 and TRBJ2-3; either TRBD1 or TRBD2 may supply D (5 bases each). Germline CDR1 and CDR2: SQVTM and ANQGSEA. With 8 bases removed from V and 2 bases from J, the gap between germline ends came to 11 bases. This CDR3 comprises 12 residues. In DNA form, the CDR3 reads TGCAGCACTGGGGACGCCACAGATACGCAGTATTTT. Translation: CSTGDATDTQYF.

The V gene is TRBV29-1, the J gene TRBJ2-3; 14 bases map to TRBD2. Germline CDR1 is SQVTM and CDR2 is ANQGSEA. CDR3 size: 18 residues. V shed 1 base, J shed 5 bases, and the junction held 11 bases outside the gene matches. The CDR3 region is CSVEARGSTSGRGDTQYF. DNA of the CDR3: TGCAGCGTTGAAGCCCGGGGGTCGACTAGCGGGAGGGGAGATACGCAGTATTTT.

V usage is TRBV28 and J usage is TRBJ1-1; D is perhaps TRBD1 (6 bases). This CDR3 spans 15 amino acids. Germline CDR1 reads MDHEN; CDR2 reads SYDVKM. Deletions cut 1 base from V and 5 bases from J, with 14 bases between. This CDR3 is CASSLYRQVGTEAFF. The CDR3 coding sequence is TGTGCCAGCAGTTTATACCGACAGGTTGGGACTGAAGCTTTCTTT.

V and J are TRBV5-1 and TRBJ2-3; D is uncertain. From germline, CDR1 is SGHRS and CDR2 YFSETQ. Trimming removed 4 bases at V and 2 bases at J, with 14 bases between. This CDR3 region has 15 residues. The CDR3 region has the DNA TGCGCCAGCAGCCAACTCCCGGAAGACACAGATACGCAGTATTTT. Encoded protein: CASSQLPEDTDTQYF.

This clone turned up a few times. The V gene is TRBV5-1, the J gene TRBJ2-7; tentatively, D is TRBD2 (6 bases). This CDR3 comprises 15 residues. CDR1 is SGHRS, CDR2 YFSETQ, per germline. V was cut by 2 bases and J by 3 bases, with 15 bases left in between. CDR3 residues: CASSFSGTPGYEQYF. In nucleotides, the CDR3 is TGCGCCAGCAGCTTTTCCGGGACTCCAGGCTACGAGCAGTACTTC. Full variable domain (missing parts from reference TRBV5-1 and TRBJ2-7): KAGVTQTPRYLIKTRGQQVTLSCSPISGHRSVSWYQQTPGQGLQFLFEYFSETQRNKGNFPGRFSGRQFSNSRSEMNVSTLELGDSALYLCASSFSGTPGYEQYFGPGTRLTVT.

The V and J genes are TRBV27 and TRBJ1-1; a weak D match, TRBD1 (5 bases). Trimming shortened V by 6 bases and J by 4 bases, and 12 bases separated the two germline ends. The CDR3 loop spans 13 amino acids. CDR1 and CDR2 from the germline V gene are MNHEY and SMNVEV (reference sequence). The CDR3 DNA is TGTGCCAGCAGGGACACCCTGAGCACTGAAGCTTTCTTT. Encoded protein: CASRDTLSTEAFF.

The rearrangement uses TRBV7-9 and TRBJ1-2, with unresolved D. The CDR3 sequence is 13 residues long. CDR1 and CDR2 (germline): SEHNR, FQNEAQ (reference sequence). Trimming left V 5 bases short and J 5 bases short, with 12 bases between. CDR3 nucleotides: TGTGCCAGCAGCCCCGGAGGTGTTTATGGCTACACCTTC. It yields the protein CASSPGGVYGYTF.

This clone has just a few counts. The CDR3, as DNA: TGTGCCAGCAGTCCCTACAACTACGAGCAGTACTTC. This codes for CASSPYNYEQYF. The chain uses TRBV28 and TRBJ2-5; D is unclear. TRBJ2-7 matches the DNA end more closely, so the J call is doubtful. In germline, CDR1 is MDHEN, CDR2 SYDVKM. This CDR3 region has 12 residues.

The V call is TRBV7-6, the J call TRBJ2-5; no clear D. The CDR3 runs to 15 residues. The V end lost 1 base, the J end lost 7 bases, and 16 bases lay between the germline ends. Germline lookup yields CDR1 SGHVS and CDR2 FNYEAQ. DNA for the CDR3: TGTGCCAGCAGCTTAGGTCCCCCAGGATCCGGGACCCAGTACTTC. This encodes CASSLGPPGSGTQYF.

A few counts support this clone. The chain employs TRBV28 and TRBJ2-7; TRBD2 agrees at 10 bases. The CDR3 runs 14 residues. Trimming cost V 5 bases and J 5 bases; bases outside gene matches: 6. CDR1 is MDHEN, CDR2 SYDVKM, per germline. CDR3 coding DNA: TGTGCCAGCAGTCCGGGACTAGCGTCCAACGAGCAGTACTTC. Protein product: CASSPGLASNEQYF.

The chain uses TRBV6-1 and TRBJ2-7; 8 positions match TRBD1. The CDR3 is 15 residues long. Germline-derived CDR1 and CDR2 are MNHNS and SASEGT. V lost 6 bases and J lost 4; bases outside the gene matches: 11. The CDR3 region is CASSPRTGWIYEQYF. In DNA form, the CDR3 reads TGTGCCAGCAGCCCTCGGACAGGGTGGATTTACGAGCAGTACTTC.

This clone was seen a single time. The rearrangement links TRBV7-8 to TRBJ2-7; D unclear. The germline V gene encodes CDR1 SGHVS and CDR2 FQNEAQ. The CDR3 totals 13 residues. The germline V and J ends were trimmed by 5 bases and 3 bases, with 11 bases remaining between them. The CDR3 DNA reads TGTGCCAGCAGCCCACCGAACAGCTACGAGCAGTACTTC. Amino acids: CASSPPNSYEQYF.

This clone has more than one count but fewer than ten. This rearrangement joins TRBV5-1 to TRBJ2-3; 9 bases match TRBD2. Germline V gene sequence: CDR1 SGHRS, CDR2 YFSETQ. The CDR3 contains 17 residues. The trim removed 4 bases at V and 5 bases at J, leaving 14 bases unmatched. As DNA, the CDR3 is TGCGCCAGCAGCCCTGGAGTGGGCGGGAGGGCCATAGATACGCAGTATTTT. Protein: CASSPGVGGRAIDTQYF.